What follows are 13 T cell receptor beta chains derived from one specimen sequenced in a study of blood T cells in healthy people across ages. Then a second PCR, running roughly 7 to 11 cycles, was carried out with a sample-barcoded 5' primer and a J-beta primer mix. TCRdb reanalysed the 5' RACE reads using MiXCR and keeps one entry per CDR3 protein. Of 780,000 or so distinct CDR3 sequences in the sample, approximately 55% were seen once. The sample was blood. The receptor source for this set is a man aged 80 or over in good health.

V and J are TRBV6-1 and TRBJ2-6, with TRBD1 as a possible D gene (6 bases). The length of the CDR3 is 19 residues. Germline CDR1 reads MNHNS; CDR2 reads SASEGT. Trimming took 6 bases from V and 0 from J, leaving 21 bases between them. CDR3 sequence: CASRPLSPGHYSGANVLTF. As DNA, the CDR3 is TGTGCCAGCAGGCCTCTATCCCCGGGACATTACTCTGGGGCCAACGTCCTGACTTTC.

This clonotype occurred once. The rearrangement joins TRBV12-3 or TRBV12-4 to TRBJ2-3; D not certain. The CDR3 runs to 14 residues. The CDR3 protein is CAVRADSRTDTQYF. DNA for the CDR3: TGTGCTGTAAGGGCCGACTCCCGCACAGATACGCAGTATTTT.

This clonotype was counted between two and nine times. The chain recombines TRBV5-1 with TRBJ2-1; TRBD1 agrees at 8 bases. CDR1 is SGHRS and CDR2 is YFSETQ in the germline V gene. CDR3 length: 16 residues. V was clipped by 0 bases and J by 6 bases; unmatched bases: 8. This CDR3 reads CASSLAHGTGINEQFF. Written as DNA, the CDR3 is TGCGCCAGCAGCTTGGCCCACGGGACAGGAATCAATGAGCAGTTCTTC.

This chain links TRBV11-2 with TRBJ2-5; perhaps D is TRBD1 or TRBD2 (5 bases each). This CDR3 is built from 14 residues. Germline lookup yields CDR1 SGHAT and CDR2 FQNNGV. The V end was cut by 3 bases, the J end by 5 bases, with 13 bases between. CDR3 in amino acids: CASSLYIGTETQYF. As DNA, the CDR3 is TGTGCCAGCAGCTTGTATATCGGGACGGAGACCCAGTACTTC.

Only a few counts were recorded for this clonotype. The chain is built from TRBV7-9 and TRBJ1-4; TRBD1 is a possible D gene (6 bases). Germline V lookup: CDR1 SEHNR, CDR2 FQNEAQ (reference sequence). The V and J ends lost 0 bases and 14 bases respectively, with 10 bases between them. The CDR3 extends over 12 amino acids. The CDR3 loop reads CASSLAQGRLFF. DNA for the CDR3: TGTGCCAGCAGCTTAGCACAGGGTAGGCTGTTTTTT.

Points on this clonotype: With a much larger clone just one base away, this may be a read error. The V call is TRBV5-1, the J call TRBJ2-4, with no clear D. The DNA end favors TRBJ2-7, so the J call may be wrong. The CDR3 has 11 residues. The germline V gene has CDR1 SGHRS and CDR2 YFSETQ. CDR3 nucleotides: TGCACCAGCAGCTTGGAGTACGAGCAGTACTTC. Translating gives CTSSLEYEQYF.

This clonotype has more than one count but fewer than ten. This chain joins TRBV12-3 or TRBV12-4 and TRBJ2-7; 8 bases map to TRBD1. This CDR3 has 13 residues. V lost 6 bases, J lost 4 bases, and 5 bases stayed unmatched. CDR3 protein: CASSLTGAYEQYF. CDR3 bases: TGTGCCAGCAGCTTGACAGGGGCGTACGAGCAGTACTTC.

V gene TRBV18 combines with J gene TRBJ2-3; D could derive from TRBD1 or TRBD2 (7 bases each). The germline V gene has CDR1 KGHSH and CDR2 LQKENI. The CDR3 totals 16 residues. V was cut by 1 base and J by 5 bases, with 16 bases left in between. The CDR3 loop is CASSPQGQTGGDTQYF. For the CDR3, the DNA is TGTGCCAGCTCACCACAGGGACAGACGGGGGGAGATACGCAGTATTTT.

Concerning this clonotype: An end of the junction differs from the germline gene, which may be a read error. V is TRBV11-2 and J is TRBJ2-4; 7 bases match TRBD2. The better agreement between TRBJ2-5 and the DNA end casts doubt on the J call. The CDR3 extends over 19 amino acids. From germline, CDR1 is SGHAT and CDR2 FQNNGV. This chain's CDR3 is CAGSLSPAGVGGTQETQYF. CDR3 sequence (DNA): TGTGCCGGCAGCTTATCCCCAGCCGGCGTCGGGGGGACGCAAGAGACCCAGTACTTC.

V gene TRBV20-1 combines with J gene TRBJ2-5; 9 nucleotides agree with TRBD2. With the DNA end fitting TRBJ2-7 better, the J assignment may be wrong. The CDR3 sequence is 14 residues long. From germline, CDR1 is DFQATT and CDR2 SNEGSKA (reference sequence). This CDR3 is CSARPGLAEYEQYF. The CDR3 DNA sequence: TGCAGTGCGAGACCGGGACTAGCCGAGTACGAGCAGTACTTC.

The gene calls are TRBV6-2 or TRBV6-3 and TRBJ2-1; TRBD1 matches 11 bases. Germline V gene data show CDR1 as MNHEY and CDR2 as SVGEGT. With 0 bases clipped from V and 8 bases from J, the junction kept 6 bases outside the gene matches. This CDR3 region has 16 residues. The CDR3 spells CASSYSGQGALDEQFF. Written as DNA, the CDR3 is TGTGCCAGCAGTTACTCCGGACAGGGGGCGCTGGATGAGCAGTTCTTC.

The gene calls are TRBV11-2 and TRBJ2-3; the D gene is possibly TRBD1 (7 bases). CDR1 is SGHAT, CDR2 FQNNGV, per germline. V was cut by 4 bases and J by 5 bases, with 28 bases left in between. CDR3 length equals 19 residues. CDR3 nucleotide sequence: TGTGCCAGCAGCTCCCGGCCGGCAGGGGGGCCCTCAGAGAGAGATACGCAGTATTTT. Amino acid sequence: CASSSRPAGGPSERDTQYF.

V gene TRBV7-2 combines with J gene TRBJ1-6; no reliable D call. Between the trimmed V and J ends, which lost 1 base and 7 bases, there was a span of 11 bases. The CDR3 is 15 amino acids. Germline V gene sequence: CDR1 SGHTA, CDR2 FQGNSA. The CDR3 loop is CASSLEQIANSPLHF. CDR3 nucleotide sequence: TGTGCCAGCAGCTTAGAACAGATAGCGAATTCACCCCTCCACTTT. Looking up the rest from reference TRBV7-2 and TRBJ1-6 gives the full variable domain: GAGVSQSPSNKVTEKGKDVELRCDPISGHTALYWYRQSLGQGLEFLIYFQGNSAPDKSGLPSDRFSAERTGGSVSTLTIQRTQQEDSAVYLCASSLEQIANSPLHFGNGTRLTVT.